This paragraph covers one T cell receptor (beta chain) sequence. Its antigen remains unknown. The sample comes from a study of vaccination and CD4 T cells after COVID-19. CD4+ T cells that had been cultured provided DNA sequenced with the Oncomine TCR Beta short-read assay. TCRdb reprocessed the PCR reads via MiXCR and lists one record per CDR3 protein. The sample holds 20,000 to 25,000 distinct CDR3 sequences, less than 60% seen once. The treatment here: approximately 11-day PBMC culture with coronavirus spike peptide pools or control peptides (ViraFEST assay). The CDR3 runs to 13 residues. V lost 2 bases to trimming and J lost 6 bases; unmatched junction nucleotides: 4. Per the germline V gene, CDR1 is DFQATT and CDR2 is SNEGSKA (reference sequence).

The TCR sequence derives from a human donor who had recovered from COVID-19. V is TRBV20-1 and J is TRBJ1-5; 7 positions match TRBD1. The sample comprised CD4+ T cells from blood, cultured in vitro. CDR3 protein: CSARLRGSQPQHF. Written as DNA, the CDR3 is TGCAGTGCTAGACTCAGGGGGTCTCAGCCCCAGCATTTT.